This T cell receptor (beta chain) originates from a study of molecular identifiers for immune sequencing clone quantification. Germline values: CDR1 SGDLS, CDR2 YYNGEE. The CDR3 consists of 13 residues. V was trimmed by 4 bases and J by 6 bases, leaving 11 bases between them. Study-wide results and limits: Clones above 20 RNA copies contained over 99% of effector molecules but under 1% of naive ones.

This clonotype was counted at least ten times. Its antigen is not known. Via MiXCR, TCRdb re-called the PCR reads, giving one row per CDR3 protein. The table includes about 100,000 distinct CDR3 sequences, roughly a third detected once. This clonotype was sampled from a human donor in good health. Some libraries in this study had Jurkat cell RNA spiked in. The rearrangement uses TRBV9 and TRBJ1-5; possibly TRBD1 for D (5 bases). Sequenced input: naive CD8+ T cells from blood, with Jurkat cell RNA spiked in. As to subset: FACS-sorted CD8+CD4-CCR7+CD45RA+ naive T cells. DNA for the CDR3: TGTGCCAGCAGCCCTATGGGGGGTCAGCCCCAGCATTTT. This translates into CASSPMGGQPQHF.